These 32 T cell receptor beta chains came from one sample sequenced in a study of long-term antiretroviral therapy in people with HIV. This was the immunoSEQ v3.0 assay at survey level. Assay used: immunoSEQ multiplex PCR; TCRdb lists only in-frame clones, some missing. The table lists over 15,000 clones, about 80% of them singletons. This sample comprised unsorted PBMCs, obtained 2.2 years after starting antiretroviral therapy. The origin of the receptors is a man aged 50-59 years with HIV.

This clone was seen a handful of times. The rearrangement joins TRBV5-4 to TRBJ2-7; maybe TRBD1 (6 bases). V was clipped by 4 bases and J by 2 bases, with 13 bases between them. This CDR3 is built from 14 residues. Germline CDR1 reads SGHNT; CDR2 reads YYREEE (reference sequence). CDR3 residues: CASSRDIPPYEQYF. CDR3 bases: TGTGCCAGCAGCCGGGACATTCCACCCTACGAGCAGTACTTC.

The chain has TRBV4-1 and TRBJ1-1; 7 bases are a match to TRBD1. The CDR3 contains 16 residues. The ends lost 0 bases at V and 3 bases at J; junction bases unmatched: 7. Germline V lookup: CDR1 MGHRA, CDR2 YSYEKL. CDR3 in DNA: TGCGCCAGCAGCCAAGAGACAGGGCGATCGGACACTGAAGCTTTCTTT. It yields the protein CASSQETGRSDTEAFF.

V is TRBV7-6 and J is TRBJ1-2; 9 nucleotides agree with TRBD1. The CDR3 covers 17 residues. CDR1 is SGHVS and CDR2 is FNYEAQ in the germline V gene. Trimming removed 5 bases from V and 8 bases from J; junction bases left unmatched: 18. CDR3 residues: CASSPWTGALMYTGYTF. CDR3 DNA sequence: TGTGCCAGCAGCCCCTGGACAGGGGCGCTCATGTATACGGGCTACACCTTC.

The V gene is TRBV19, the J gene TRBJ2-5, with 11 bases that match TRBD1. The CDR3 length is 13 residues. CDR1 and CDR2 from the germline V gene are LNHDA and SQIVND (reference sequence). V trimming: 10 bases; J trimming: 5 bases; junction bases outside the gene matches: 6. The CDR3 protein is CANPGQGGETQYF. The CDR3 coding sequence is TGTGCCAACCCGGGACAGGGGGGTGAGACCCAGTACTTC. The full variable domain, with the rest looked up from reference TRBV19 and TRBJ2-5, is DGGITQSPKYLFRKEGQNVTLSCEQNLNHDAMYWYRQDPGQGLRLIYYSQIVNDFQKGDIAEGYSVSREKKESFPLTVTSAQKNPTAFYLCANPGQGGETQYFGPGTRLLVL.

V usage is TRBV18 and J usage is TRBJ2-7; 11 nucleotides agree with TRBD2. Germline V gene data show CDR1 as KGHSH and CDR2 as LQKENI. J lost 1 base, V lost 8 bases, and 10 bases had no gene match. This CDR3 has 16 amino acids. CDR3 sequence: CASQPGLAGPSYEQYF. DNA for the CDR3: TGTGCCAGCCAACCAGGACTAGCGGGTCCTTCCTACGAGCAGTACTTC.

To note about this clone: Other DNA sequences in this sample translate to the same CDR3. V gene TRBV15 combines with J gene TRBJ2-7, with 10 bases lining up with TRBD2. This CDR3 region has 14 residues. Germline V gives CDR1 LNHNV, CDR2 YYDKDF (reference sequence). J gave up 3 bases and V 5 bases, and 4 bases lay outside the gene matches. The DNA of the CDR3 is TGTGCCACCAGCCGGACTAGCGGAGTCTACGAGCAGTACTTC. As protein: CATSRTSGVYEQYF.

Only one count was recorded for this clone. The chain links TRBV27 to TRBJ2-3; 9 positions match TRBD2. Germline V CDR1 and CDR2: MNHEY, SMNVEV (reference sequence). This CDR3 has 16 amino acids. Unmatched junction bases numbered 11, after V lost 6 bases and J lost 4 bases. Here the CDR3 reads CASSLLVSGRPDTQYF. CDR3 bases: TGTGCCAGCAGCCTGCTAGTGAGCGGGAGGCCAGATACGCAGTATTTT.

The chain is built from TRBV14 and TRBJ1-4; the match to TRBD1 covers 8 bases. CDR3 size: 17 residues. CDR1 and CDR2 from the germline V gene are SGHDN and FVKESK. V lost 0 bases, J lost 2 bases, and 5 bases stayed unmatched. For the CDR3, the DNA is TGTGCCAGCAGCCAAGACGCCCCAGGGGGCACTAATGAAAAACTGTTTTTT. As protein: CASSQDAPGGTNEKLFF.

This clone was recorded once. This sequence joins TRBV19 and TRBJ1-5; D gene ambiguous. The CDR3 runs to 15 residues. V lost 11 bases, J lost 1 base, and 18 bases lay in between. The germline V gene has CDR1 LNHDA and CDR2 SQIVND (reference sequence). CDR3 loop: CASRPRETSNQPQHF. In DNA, the CDR3 is TGTGCCTCCCGACCCCGGGAAACAAGCAATCAGCCCCAGCATTTT.

The chain employs TRBV7-8 and TRBJ1-5; TRBD1 agrees at 8 bases. Germline-derived CDR1 and CDR2 are SGHVS and FQNEAQ. V gave up 2 bases and J gave up 6 bases; unmatched junction bases: 6. This CDR3 comprises 15 residues. Here the CDR3 reads CASSLTGGFGQPQHF. The CDR3 coding sequence is TGTGCCAGCAGCTTAACAGGGGGATTTGGTCAGCCCCAGCATTTT.

This sequence joins TRBV27 and TRBJ2-7; unclear D gene. The length of the CDR3 is 12 residues. Per germline, CDR1 MNHEY and CDR2 SMNVEV (reference sequence). V lost 6 bases, J lost 3 bases, and 9 bases lay in between. The CDR3 DNA reads TGTGCCAGCAGCCCTGGGATCTACGAGCAGTACTTC. It codes for CASSPGIYEQYF.

This clone was counted only a few times. The chain couples TRBV7-2 to TRBJ1-5; no reliable D call. Germline CDR1 SGHTA, CDR2 FQGNSA. The CDR3 consists of 12 residues. V was cut by 8 bases and J by 6 bases, with 11 bases left in between. The CDR3 DNA follows: TGTGCCAGCGGTCCTACGGTTCAGCCCCAGCATTTT. It translates to CASGPTVQPQHF.

The chain has TRBV7-6 and TRBJ2-2, with 10 bases fitting TRBD1. CDR1 and CDR2 (germline): SGHVS, FNYEAQ. The ends lost 5 bases at V and 4 bases at J; junction bases unmatched: 7. The CDR3 is 16 residues long. In DNA form, the CDR3 reads TGTGCCAGCAGCCGAGGACAGGGGGACTTCACCGGGGAGCTGTTTTTT. It is translated as CASSRGQGDFTGELFF.

This chain connects TRBV7-2 to TRBJ1-2; possibly TRBD1 for D (5 bases). The germline V and J ends were trimmed by 1 base and 8 bases, with 17 bases remaining between them. CDR3 size: 15 residues. In germline, CDR1 is SGHTA, CDR2 FQGNSA. In DNA form, the CDR3 reads TGTGCCAGCAGCTTAGGATCCCGGCAAGGGGCCGGCTACACCTTC. This codes for CASSLGSRQGAGYTF.

For the CDR3, the DNA is TGCGCCAGCAGTGAACAGGGGTATGAAAAACTGTTTTTT. It specifies CASSEQGYEKLFF. This chain connects TRBV10-2 to TRBJ1-4, with 7 bases that match TRBD1. The J segment lost 6 bases and the V segment lost 3 bases, leaving 1 base of the junction unmatched. The CDR3 has 13 residues. The germline V gene has CDR1 WSHSY and CDR2 SAAADI.

The sample holds a few counts of this clone. The rearrangement uses TRBV29-1 and TRBJ1-1; 9 bases line up with TRBD1. V lost 6 bases and J lost 4; bases outside the gene matches: 6. The CDR3 sequence is 13 residues long. Germline CDR1 SQVTM, CDR2 ANQGSEA. In DNA form, the CDR3 reads TGCAGCGTCGCCGGACAGGGGTTCACTGAAGCTTTCTTT. It is translated as CSVAGQGFTEAFF.

The chain couples TRBV7-9 to TRBJ2-7; weak D call: TRBD2 (6 bases). The CDR3 has 14 residues. V was trimmed by 2 bases and J by 6 bases, leaving 14 bases between them. Germline V gene data show CDR1 as SEHNR and CDR2 as FQNEAQ (reference sequence). The CDR3 reads CASSLTQGLSEQYF. CDR3 nucleotide sequence: TGTGCCAGCAGCTTAACCCAGGGACTTAGCGAGCAGTACTTC.

As regards this clone: The conserved closing phenylalanine or tryptophan is absent in this CDR3, likely reflecting a read error. The DNA is left out, because the CDR3 cannot be placed on it with certainty; the CDR3 is given as TCRdb lists it. The V and J genes are TRBV15 and TRBJ2-3; the table's D call TRBD2 went unverified against the DNA. Germline values: CDR1 LNHNV, CDR2 YYDKDF (reference sequence). The CDR3 is 15 amino acids long, termini counted. The CDR3 is CATSRVGTSERFLKV.

This clone was counted between two and nine times. The chain has TRBV19 and TRBJ2-7; no reliable D call. CDR3 length: 13 amino acids. V was trimmed by 5 bases and J by 3 bases, leaving 11 bases between them. The V gene's germline CDR1 is LNHDA and CDR2 SQIVND (reference sequence). CDR3 DNA sequence: TGTGCCAGTAGTCCGAACGTCGGCTACGAGCAGTACTTC. It specifies CASSPNVGYEQYF.

The chain recombines TRBV7-9 with TRBJ1-2; maybe TRBD1 (5 bases). Trimming pared 5 bases from V and 2 bases from J, leaving 18 bases between. This CDR3 is built from 16 residues. In germline, CDR1 is SEHNR, CDR2 FQNEAQ (reference sequence). CDR3 sequence: CASSPMPYGANYGYTF. The CDR3, as DNA: TGTGCCAGCAGCCCCATGCCCTACGGGGCGAACTATGGCTACACCTTC.

The rearrangement links TRBV10-1 to TRBJ2-7, with D possibly TRBD1 on 6 matching bases. The CDR3 has 15 amino acids. The germline gives CDR1 WNHNN, CDR2 SYGVQD (reference sequence). The V and J ends lost 6 bases and 2 bases respectively, with 17 bases between them. The CDR3: CASSVPGHLTYEQYF. The DNA of the CDR3 is TGCGCCAGCAGCGTTCCGGGACACCTTACCTACGAGCAGTACTTC.

The chain employs TRBV7-9 and TRBJ2-6; D remains unclear. Germline V gene data show CDR1 as SEHNR and CDR2 as FQNEAQ (reference sequence). V lost 4 bases, J lost 0 bases, and 10 bases lay in between. CDR3 length: 16 residues. CDR3 in amino acids: CASSSLEHSGANVLTF. CDR3 DNA: TGTGCCAGCAGCTCGTTGGAGCACTCTGGGGCCAACGTCCTGACTTTC.

The genes are TRBV6-1 and TRBJ2-7, with D unresolved. The CDR3 has 12 amino acids. Trimming took off 2 bases at V and 3 bases at J, with 5 bases between the two ends. The germline V gene has CDR1 MNHNS and CDR2 SASEGT. Here the CDR3 DNA reads TGTGCCAGCAGTGAAACGGTCTACGAGCAGTACTTC. Encoded protein: CASSETVYEQYF.

The count of this clone is one. The chain uses TRBV19 and TRBJ2-1; no reliable D call. Trimming took off 3 bases at V and 6 bases at J, with 9 bases between the two ends. CDR1 LNHDA and CDR2 SQIVND come from the germline V gene (reference sequence). The CDR3 covers 13 residues. CDR3 DNA sequence: TGTGCCAGTAGTATGCAGGCGAGCAATGAGCAGTTCTTC. It codes for CASSMQASNEQFF.

The rearrangement links TRBV30 to TRBJ1-5; D uncertain. Trimming shortened V by 2 bases and J by 0 bases, and 5 bases separated the two germline ends. CDR3 length: 13 amino acids. Germline values: CDR1 GTSNPN, CDR2 SVGIG (reference sequence). The CDR3 DNA follows: TGTGCCTGGAGTCGTGGTAGCAATCAGCCCCAGCATTTT. Residues: CAWSRGSNQPQHF.

The chain combines TRBV27 with TRBJ1-4, with TRBD1 matching 7 bases. With V trimmed by 6 bases and J by 0 bases, 4 bases remained unmatched. The CDR3 is 15 residues long. Per the germline V gene, CDR1 is MNHEY and CDR2 is SMNVEV (reference sequence). The CDR3 coding sequence is TGTGCCAGCAGAGGACAGGCTGCAACTAATGAAAAACTGTTTTTT. It specifies CASRGQAATNEKLFF.

The chain combines TRBV27 with TRBJ1-5; D gene uncertain. CDR1 is MNHEY and CDR2 is SMNVEV in the germline V gene (reference sequence). The CDR3 length is 15 residues. Trimming pared 2 bases from V and 1 base from J, leaving 9 bases between. The CDR3 DNA is TGTGCCAGCAGTTTACGGCAAATGAGCAATCAGCCCCAGCATTTT. It codes for CASSLRQMSNQPQHF.

This clone was counted only a few times. V usage is TRBV9 and J usage is TRBJ2-1, with 12 bases that match TRBD2. CDR3 size: 18 residues. The ends lost 0 bases at V and 5 bases at J; junction bases unmatched: 9. Germline V gives CDR1 SGDLS, CDR2 YYNGEE. The CDR3 region is CASSVAQVLAGGNNEQFF. For the CDR3, the DNA is TGTGCCAGCAGCGTAGCTCAGGTACTAGCGGGGGGCAACAATGAGCAGTTCTTC.

The chain combines TRBV7-2 with TRBJ2-5, with D perhaps given as TRBD1 or TRBD2 (7 bases each). The CDR3 spans 14 residues. Trimming left V 5 bases short and J 5 bases short, with 15 bases between. Germline V gene data show CDR1 as SGHTA and CDR2 as FQGNSA. The CDR3 DNA reads as TGTGCCAGCAGCCCAGGGGGGGCCGGGGAGACCCAGTACTTC. Translated: CASSPGGAGETQYF.

The chain has TRBV19 and TRBJ1-1; D ambiguous. The CDR3 loop spans 15 amino acids. Per germline, CDR1 LNHDA and CDR2 SQIVND (reference sequence). V dropped 1 base and J dropped 4 bases, with 13 bases sitting between them. CDR3 DNA sequence: TGTGCCAGTAGTATAGCAAAGGGTTTGGGCACTGAAGCTTTCTTT. It specifies CASSIAKGLGTEAFF.

A few counts support this clone. The gene calls are TRBV28 and TRBJ2-7, with a tentative D call TRBD2 (6 bases). This CDR3 has 12 amino acids. The germline gives CDR1 MDHEN, CDR2 SYDVKM. The V end lost 5 bases, the J end lost 6 bases, and 11 bases lay between the germline ends. The CDR3 loop is CASSLTSSEQYF. CDR3 in DNA: TGTGCCAGCAGTCTTACTAGCTCCGAGCAGTACTTC.

The rearrangement uses TRBV7-3 and TRBJ2-7, with D perhaps given as TRBD1 or TRBD2 (5 bases each). The germline V gene encodes CDR1 SGHTA and CDR2 FQGTGA. The CDR3 consists of 16 residues. V lost 5 bases and J lost 2, with 19 bases in between. The CDR3: CASSILGGGPTYEQYF. Here the CDR3 DNA reads TGTGCCAGCAGCATCCTTGGTGGGGGTCCTACCTACGAGCAGTACTTC.